These 9 T cell receptor beta chains were sequenced from one sample in a study of shared clonotypes between healthy human individuals. The assay was immunoSEQ multiplex PCR, and TCRdb's table has in-frame clones only and misses some. Here the sample spans about 1.5 million clones, around 97% being singletons. The sample taken for sequencing was naive CD4+ T cells sorted from blood. Sample subset: CD45RA+ positively selected. These receptors all come from a man between 25 and 39 years old in good health.

The V call is TRBV7-3, the J call TRBJ2-2; 7 bases map to TRBD1. This CDR3 is 15 amino acids long. The V gene end was trimmed by 3 bases and the J gene end by 7 bases; junction bases not matched to a gene: 8. The germline V gene has CDR1 SGHTA and CDR2 FQGTGA. In DNA form, the CDR3 reads TGTGCCAGCAGCTTCTTCGAGGGGGCTCACGGGGAGCTGTTTTTT. It translates to CASSFFEGAHGELFF.

V usage is TRBV18 and J usage is TRBJ2-1; no firm D call. Looked up from germline, CDR1 is KGHSH and CDR2 is LQKENI. Trimming removed 6 bases at V and 2 bases at J, with 11 bases between. The CDR3 consists of 14 residues. The CDR3 spells CASSASWTYNEQFF. The DNA of the CDR3 is TGTGCCAGCTCCGCGTCCTGGACCTACAATGAGCAGTTCTTC. Complete variable domain (other parts from reference TRBV18 and TRBJ2-1): NAGVMQNPRHLVRRRGQEARLRCSPMKGHSHVYWYRQLPEEGLKFMVYLQKENIIDESGMPKERFSAEFPKEGPSILRIQQVVRGDSAAYFCASSASWTYNEQFFGPGTRLTVL.

The chain has TRBV28 and TRBJ2-7; 7 bases are a match to TRBD1. Trimming removed 5 bases from V and 5 bases from J; junction bases left unmatched: 9. There are 14 residues in the CDR3. Germline V lookup: CDR1 MDHEN, CDR2 SYDVKM. The CDR3 DNA reads as TGTGCCAGCAGTCAGTCTTCCGGACAGGACGAGCAGTACTTC. This encodes CASSQSSGQDEQYF.

The V call is TRBV5-1, the J call TRBJ2-1; D is possibly TRBD2 (6 bases). The CDR3 sequence is 15 residues long. V gave up 0 bases and J gave up 5 bases, with 12 bases separating them. The germline V gene has CDR1 SGHRS and CDR2 YFSETQ. CDR3 sequence (DNA): TGCGCCAGCAGCTTGGACCCCGGGAGTCACAATGAGCAGTTCTTC. Translating gives CASSLDPGSHNEQFF. The full variable domain, rest sourced from reference TRBV5-1 and TRBJ2-1, is KAGVTQTPRYLIKTRGQQVTLSCSPISGHRSVSWYQQTPGQGLQFLFEYFSETQRNKGNFPGRFSGRQFSNSRSEMNVSTLELGDSALYLCASSLDPGSHNEQFFGPGTRLTVL.

Comments on this clone: One end of the junction varies from germline; a read error may be responsible. The chain employs TRBV4-1 and TRBJ1-1, with TRBD1 matching over 7 bases. CDR1 is MGHRA, CDR2 YSYEKL, per germline. The CDR3 covers 14 residues. In DNA, the CDR3 is TGCGCCAGCACCCAAGAACAGGGGAGGGCTGAAGCTTTCTTT. Amino acid sequence: CASTQEQGRAEAFF.

The chain couples TRBV10-2 to TRBJ2-3; TRBD2 might be the D (6 bases). From germline, CDR1 is WSHSY and CDR2 SAAADI. Trimming stripped 7 bases from V and 5 bases from J, with 13 bases between. This CDR3 is built from 13 residues. DNA of the CDR3: TGCGCCAGCAAGAGTCGGGGGATAGATACGCAGTATTTT. Translating it yields CASKSRGIDTQYF.

This chain joins TRBV25-1 and TRBJ1-2; D is unresolved. The CDR3 length is 15 residues. CDR1 MGHDK and CDR2 SYGVNS come from the germline V gene. The V and J ends lost 3 bases and 3 bases respectively, with 14 bases between them. CDR3: CASSDPRKGDYGYTF. The CDR3 DNA is TGTGCCAGCAGTGACCCCCGGAAGGGTGACTATGGCTACACCTTC.

The V call is TRBV4-1, the J call TRBJ2-3, with a tentative D call TRBD1 (6 bases). This CDR3 is 19 amino acids long. Trimming took off 0 bases at V and 0 bases at J, with 19 bases between the two ends. Germline V gene sequence: CDR1 MGHRA, CDR2 YSYEKL. The CDR3 protein is CASSQDYYRAIPSTDTQYF. The CDR3 region has the DNA TGCGCCAGCAGCCAAGATTACTACAGGGCTATCCCTAGCACAGATACGCAGTATTTT.

This chain uses TRBV6-5 with TRBJ2-7; no reliable D call. This CDR3 has 11 residues. CDR1 is MNHEY, CDR2 SVGAGI, per germline. Deletions cut 5 bases from V and 3 bases from J, with 5 bases between. The CDR3 loop is CASSKNYEQYF. In DNA form, the CDR3 reads TGTGCCAGCAGTAAGAACTACGAGCAGTACTTC.